This T cell receptor beta chain was obtained from a study of CD8 T cells in ankylosing spondylitis. Germline CDR1 is SGHTA and CDR2 is FQGNSA. Unmatched junction bases numbered 4, after V lost 8 bases and J lost 2 bases. This CDR3 spans 13 amino acids. TCRdb called the 5' RACE reads again in MiXCR, with one record for every CDR3 protein. The sample lists 130,000 to 150,000 distinct CDR3 sequences, roughly 8% seen once, with more than 7% in the top ten. This clonotype appeared many times. Sample: synovial fluid, either unsorted or a sorted T cell fraction (not recorded which). The chain couples TRBV7-2 to TRBJ2-3; 7 bases map to TRBD2. The TCR sequence derives from a male donor with ankylosing spondylitis. The DNA of the CDR3 is TGTGCCAGCCGTAGCGGGTACACAGATACGCAGTATTTT. This encodes CASRSGYTDTQYF.